The sequence of this TCR beta chain was determined in a study of neurological immune-mediated disorders. TCRdb fed the 5' RACE reads into MiXCR, producing one record per CDR3 protein. The sample yields tens of thousands of distinct CDR3 sequences, 4.5% seen once. Notes on the study in general: The phylogenetic placement of 18 of 34 multiple sclerosis patients' repertoires in one related-CDR3 cluster constitutes a possible signature.

This clonotype was observed many times. Its cognate antigen is unknown. V was pared by 0 bases and J by 2 bases, with 6 bases of the junction left unmatched. This CDR3 region has 15 residues. Looked up from germline, CDR1 is DFQATT and CDR2 is SNEGSKA (reference sequence). This chain connects TRBV20-1 to TRBJ1-2, with 7 bases identical to TRBD1. The sequence derives from a man aged 30 to 39 with multiple sclerosis. The sample comprised PBMCs. The CDR3 spells CSARDRGQRNYGYTF. The CDR3, as DNA: TGCAGTGCTAGAGATAGGGGACAGCGCAACTATGGCTACACCTTC.